The subject of this entry is one T cell receptor beta chain. The data originate from a study of shared clonotypes between healthy human individuals. CD8 cells classed as naive were CD45RO-negative and positively selected for CCR7, excluding terminally differentiated effector memory CD45RA+ cells. Healthy and HIV-negative, the adult donors had no recent acute infections or vaccinations. The germline gives CDR1 MNHEY, CDR2 SMNVEV (reference sequence). The V and J ends lost 6 bases and 5 bases, in that order; junction bases with no gene match: 4. This CDR3 spans 13 amino acids. Data came from immunoSEQ multiplex PCR; TCRdb stores just in-frame clones and leaves some out. The table records fewer than 1 million clones, roughly 96% of them present only once.

The rearrangement links TRBV27 to TRBJ2-7; 10 nucleotides agree with TRBD1. This clonotype was obtained from a man aged 25-45 years in good health. Input material: naive CD8+ T cells sorted from blood. The CDR3 sequence: CASRGQGYHEQYF. The CDR3 bases are TGTGCCAGCAGGGGACAGGGGTACCACGAGCAGTACTTC.